This TCR beta chain was captured in a study of blood T cell repertoires in COVID-19. The CDR3 is 11 amino acids. Germline values: CDR1 LNHDA, CDR2 SQIVND (reference sequence). With 5 bases removed from V and 2 bases from J, the gap between germline ends came to 4 bases. Here immunoSEQ multiplex PCR was the method, and the copy in TCRdb shows in-frame clones only, minus some. The profile shows 40,000 to 65,000 clones, roughly three quarters of them singletons. This receptor was obtained from a human donor with active or convalescent COVID-19. The donor label of this sample is uncertain. The chain has TRBV19 and TRBJ2-7; D is undetermined. Material for sequencing was peripheral blood. The CDR3 loop reads CASSSAYEQYF. The CDR3 bases are TGTGCCAGTAGTTCGGCCTACGAGCAGTACTTC.